A selection of T cell receptor beta chains follows, all from one sample in a study of identical twins. TCRdb re-derived calls from the 5' RACE reads in MiXCR, one entry per CDR3 protein. The sample carries 1.5 million to 2 million distinct CDR3 sequences, roughly 35% recorded once. Sequenced sample: cord blood. All receptors derive from a newborn girl in good health. The CDR3 runs from the conserved cysteine through the conserved F or W. A D gene is named only where the DNA matches it firmly. Some rows have no size entry. The others give once, few or many, or a class for an expanded clone.

>few|TRBV28|TRBJ2-5|.
CASSLRQEVRETQYF
TGTGCCAGCAGTTTACGACAGGAGGTGAGAGAGACCCAGTACTTC
>.|TRBV7-9|TRBJ2-5|.
CASSLGRSLETQYF
TGTGCCAGCAGCTTGGGACGTTCGCTAGAGACCCAGTACTTC
>few|TRBV20-1|TRBJ2-7|TRBD2
CSARGYGRSYEQYF
TGCAGTGCTAGGGGGTACGGGAGGTCATACGAGCAGTACTTC
>.|TRBV7-2|TRBJ1-6|.
CASSFGTLNSPLHF
TGTGCCAGCAGCTTTGGGACACTCAATTCACCCCTCCACTTT
>few|TRBV20-1|TRBJ2-3|.
CSAPSVSDTQYF
TGCAGTGCCCCAAGTGTTTCGGATACGCAGTATTTT
>.|TRBV6-1|TRBJ2-3|.
CACWGGTDTQYF
TGTGCCTGCTGGGGCGGAACAGATACGCAGTATTTT
>many|TRBV29-1|TRBJ1-2|TRBD1
CSVTGDYGYTF
TGCAGCGTTACAGGGGACTATGGCTACACCTTC
>.|TRBV7-2|TRBJ1-4|TRBD1
CASSLGALRQGAHEKLFF
TGTGCCAGCAGCTTAGGAGCCCTCAGACAGGGGGCGCATGAAAAACTGTTTTTT
>few|TRBV20-1|TRBJ2-7|TRBD1
CSASPGTGQYEQYF
TGCAGTGCTAGCCCCGGGACAGGGCAATACGAGCAGTACTTC
>.|TRBV11-2|TRBJ2-7|TRBD1
CASSPRLGQGYYEQYF
TGTGCCAGCAGCCCCCGGTTGGGACAGGGGTACTACGAGCAGTACTTC
>once|TRBV4-1|TRBJ2-1|.
CASSQVRPTSYVAYNEQFF
TGCGCCAGCAGCCAAGTTAGGCCCACTAGCTATGTGGCCTACAATGAGCAGTTCTTC
>.|TRBV6-2/TRBV6-3|TRBJ2-7|TRBD2
CASSYDGERELRTTGNEQYF
TGTGCCAGCAGTTACGATGGGGAGCGGGAGCTCAGGACTACGGGCAATGAGCAGTACTTC
>few|TRBV3-1|TRBJ2-5|.
CASSPPDSQETQYF
TGTGCCAGCAGCCCCCCGGACAGTCAAGAGACCCAGTACTTC